One TCR beta chain is described in this entry. A clone one base away is much larger, so this may be a read error. This record comes from a study of T cells after somatic rescue of genetic block. This CDR3 comprises 17 residues. With V trimmed by 5 bases and J by 3 bases, 7 bases remained unmatched. The germline V gene encodes CDR1 SGHNT and CDR2 YENEEA. Sequencing used immunoSEQ multiplex PCR; TCRdb keeps in-frame clones, though not all of them. This sample yields over 9,500 clones, of which over 65% are seen a single time; 22% belongs to the top ten. The sequencing input was peripheral blood mononuclear cells (PBMCs). This receptor was taken from a boy younger than 18. The V call is TRBV11-3, the J call TRBJ2-7; 16 positions match TRBD2. The CDR3: CASSTGLAGGGGYEQYF. The CDR3 DNA sequence: TGTGCCAGCAGCACGGGACTAGCGGGAGGGGGGGGCTACGAGCAGTACTTC.